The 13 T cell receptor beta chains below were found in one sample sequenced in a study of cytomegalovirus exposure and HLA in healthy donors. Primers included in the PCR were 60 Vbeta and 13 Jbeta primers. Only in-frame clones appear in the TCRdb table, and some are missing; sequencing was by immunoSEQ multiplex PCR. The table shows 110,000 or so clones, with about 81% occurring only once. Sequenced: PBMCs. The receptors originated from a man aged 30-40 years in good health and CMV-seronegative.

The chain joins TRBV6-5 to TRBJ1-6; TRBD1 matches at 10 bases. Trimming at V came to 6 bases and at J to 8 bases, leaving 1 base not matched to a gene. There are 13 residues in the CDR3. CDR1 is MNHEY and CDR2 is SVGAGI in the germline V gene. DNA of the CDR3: TGTGCCAGCAGCGACAGGGGGCATTCACCCCTCCACTTT. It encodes CASSDRGHSPLHF.

Here the CDR3 reads CASSPQGQGGTEAFF. Written as DNA, the CDR3 is TGTGCCAGCTCACCACAGGGACAGGGAGGTACTGAAGCTTTCTTT. V and J are TRBV18 and TRBJ1-1, with 9 bases that match TRBD1. This CDR3 contains 15 residues. Germline loops: CDR1 KGHSH, CDR2 LQKENI. Trimming at V came to 1 base and at J to 5 bases, leaving 5 bases not matched to a gene.

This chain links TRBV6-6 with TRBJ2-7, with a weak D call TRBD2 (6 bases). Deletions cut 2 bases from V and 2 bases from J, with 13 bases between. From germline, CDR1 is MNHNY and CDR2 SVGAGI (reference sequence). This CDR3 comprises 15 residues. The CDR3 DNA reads TGTGCCAGCAGTTACCAGGAGGGGAGCCCCTACGAGCAGTACTTC. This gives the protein CASSYQEGSPYEQYF.

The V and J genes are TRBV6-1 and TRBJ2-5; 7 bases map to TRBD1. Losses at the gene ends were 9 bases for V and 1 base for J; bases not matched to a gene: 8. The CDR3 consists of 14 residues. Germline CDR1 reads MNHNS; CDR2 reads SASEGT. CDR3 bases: TGTGCCAGTTTGTCCGAGGGGGCCCAAGAGACCCAGTACTTC. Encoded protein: CASLSEGAQETQYF.

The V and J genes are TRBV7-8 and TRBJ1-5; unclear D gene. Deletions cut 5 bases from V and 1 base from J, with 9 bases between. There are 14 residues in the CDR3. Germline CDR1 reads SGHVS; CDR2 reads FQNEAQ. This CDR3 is CASSPSMSNQPQHF. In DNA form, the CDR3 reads TGTGCCAGCAGCCCCTCTATGAGCAATCAGCCCCAGCATTTT.

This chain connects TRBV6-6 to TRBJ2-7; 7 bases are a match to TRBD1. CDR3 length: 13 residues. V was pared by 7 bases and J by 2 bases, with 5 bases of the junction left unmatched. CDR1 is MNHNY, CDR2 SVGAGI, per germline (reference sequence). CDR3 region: CASTPGQAYEQYF. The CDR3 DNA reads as TGTGCCAGCACCCCCGGACAGGCCTACGAGCAGTACTTC.

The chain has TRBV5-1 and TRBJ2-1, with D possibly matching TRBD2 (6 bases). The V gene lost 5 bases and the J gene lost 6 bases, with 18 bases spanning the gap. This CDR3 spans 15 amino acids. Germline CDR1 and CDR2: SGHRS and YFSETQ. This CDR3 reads CASSFSGGEANEQFF. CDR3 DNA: TGCGCCAGCAGTTTCTCAGGAGGGGAAGCCAATGAGCAGTTCTTC. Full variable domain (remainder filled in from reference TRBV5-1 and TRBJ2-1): KAGVTQTPRYLIKTRGQQVTLSCSPISGHRSVSWYQQTPGQGLQFLFEYFSETQRNKGNFPGRFSGRQFSNSRSEMNVSTLELGDSALYLCASSFSGGEANEQFFGPGTRLTVL.

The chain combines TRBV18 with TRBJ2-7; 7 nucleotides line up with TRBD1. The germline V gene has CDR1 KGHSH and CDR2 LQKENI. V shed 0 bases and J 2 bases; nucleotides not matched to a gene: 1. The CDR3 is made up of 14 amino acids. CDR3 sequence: CASSPPGQTYEQYF. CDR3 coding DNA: TGTGCCAGCTCACCACCGGGACAGACCTACGAGCAGTACTTC.

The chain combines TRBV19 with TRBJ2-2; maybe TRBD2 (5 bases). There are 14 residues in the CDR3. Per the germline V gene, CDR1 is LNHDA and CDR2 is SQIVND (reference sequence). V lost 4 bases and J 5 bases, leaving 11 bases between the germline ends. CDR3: CASSNFGETGELFF. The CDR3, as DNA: TGTGCCAGTAGTAATTTCGGGGAAACCGGGGAGCTGTTTTTT. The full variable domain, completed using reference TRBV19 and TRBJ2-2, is DGGITQSPKYLFRKEGQNVTLSCEQNLNHDAMYWYRQDPGQGLRLIYYSQIVNDFQKGDIAEGYSVSREKKESFPLTVTSAQKNPTAFYLCASSNFGETGELFFGEGSRLTVL.

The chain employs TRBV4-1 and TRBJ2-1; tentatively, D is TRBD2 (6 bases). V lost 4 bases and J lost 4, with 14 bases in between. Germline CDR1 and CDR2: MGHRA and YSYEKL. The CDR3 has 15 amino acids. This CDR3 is CASSPRGSAYNEQFF. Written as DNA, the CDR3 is TGCGCCAGCAGCCCACGGGGGTCCGCTTACAATGAGCAGTTCTTC.

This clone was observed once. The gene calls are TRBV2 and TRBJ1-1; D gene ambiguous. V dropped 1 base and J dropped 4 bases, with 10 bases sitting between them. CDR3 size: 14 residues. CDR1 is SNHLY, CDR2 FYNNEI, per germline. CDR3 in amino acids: CASSEGPEGTEAFF. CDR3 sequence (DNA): TGTGCCAGCAGTGAAGGGCCGGAGGGCACTGAAGCTTTCTTT.

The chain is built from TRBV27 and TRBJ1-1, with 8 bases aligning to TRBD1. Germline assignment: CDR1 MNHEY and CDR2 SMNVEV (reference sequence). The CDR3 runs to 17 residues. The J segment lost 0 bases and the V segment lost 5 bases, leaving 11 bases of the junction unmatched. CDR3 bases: TGTGCCAGCAGTCTCGTCCCAGGGGGCAACTTGAACACTGAAGCTTTCTTT. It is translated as CASSLVPGGNLNTEAFF.

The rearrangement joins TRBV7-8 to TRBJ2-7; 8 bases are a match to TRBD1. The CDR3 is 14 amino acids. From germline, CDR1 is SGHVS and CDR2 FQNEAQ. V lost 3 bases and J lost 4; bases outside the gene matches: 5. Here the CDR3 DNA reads TGTGCCAGCAGCTTCGACAGGGGCGAGTACGAGCAGTACTTC. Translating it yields CASSFDRGEYEQYF.